What follows are 3 T cell receptor beta chains derived from one specimen sequenced in a study of CD8 T cells in Susac syndrome. With random hexamers, roughly 0.45 to 1 ug RNA was reverse transcribed. TCRdb reprocessed the immunoSEQ multiplex PCR reads with MiXCR, giving one entry per CDR3 protein. The top ten hold approximately 0.13% of the sample, which has around 220,000 distinct CDR3 sequences, 92% seen once. The sequencing sample was made of CD8+ T cells from PBMCs. All receptors come from a human donor with multiple sclerosis.

This chain links TRBV7-2 with TRBJ2-3; D gene unclear. CDR3 length equals 19 residues. Germline V CDR1 and CDR2: SGHTA, FQGNSA. Trimming cost V 5 bases and J 4 bases, with 28 bases left between them. CDR3 region: CASSPSLRVSFGWSDTQYF. The CDR3 DNA follows: TGTGCCAGCAGCCCGTCCCTTCGGGTCTCATTTGGGTGGTCAGATACGCAGTATTTT.

This clonotype appeared a single time. The CDR3 sequence: CASSFMIRIPTDTQYF. The CDR3 DNA reads TGTGCCAGCAGCTTTATGATACGCATCCCCACAGATACGCAGTATTTT. This chain uses TRBV11-2 with TRBJ2-3, with no clear D. With 3 bases removed from V and 2 bases from J, the gap between germline ends came to 15 bases. Germline lookup yields CDR1 SGHAT and CDR2 FQNNGV. This CDR3 is 16 amino acids long.

The chain links TRBV27 to TRBJ2-7; possibly TRBD1 for D (6 bases). CDR1 and CDR2 from the germline V gene are MNHEY and SMNVEV (reference sequence). The V end lost 6 bases, the J end lost 3 bases, and 9 bases lay between the germline ends. This CDR3 has 12 amino acids. Written as DNA, the CDR3 is TGTGCCAGCAGGGACAGCTTCTACGAGCAGTACTTC. Encoded protein: CASRDSFYEQYF.